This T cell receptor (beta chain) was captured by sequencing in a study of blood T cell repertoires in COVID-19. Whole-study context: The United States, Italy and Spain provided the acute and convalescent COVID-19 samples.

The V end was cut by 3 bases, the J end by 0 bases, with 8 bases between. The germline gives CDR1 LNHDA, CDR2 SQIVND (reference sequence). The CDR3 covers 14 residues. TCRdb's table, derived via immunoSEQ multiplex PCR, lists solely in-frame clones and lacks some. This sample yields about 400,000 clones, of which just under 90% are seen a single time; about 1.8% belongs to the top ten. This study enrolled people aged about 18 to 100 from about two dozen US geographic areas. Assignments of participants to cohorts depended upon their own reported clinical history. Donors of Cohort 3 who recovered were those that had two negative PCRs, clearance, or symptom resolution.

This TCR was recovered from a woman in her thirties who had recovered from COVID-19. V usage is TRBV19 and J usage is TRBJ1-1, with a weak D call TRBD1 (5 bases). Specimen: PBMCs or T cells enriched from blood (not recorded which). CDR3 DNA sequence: TGTGCCAGTAGTATGCGGGGGGTGAACACTGAAGCTTTCTTT. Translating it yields CASSMRGVNTEAFF.